This T cell receptor (beta chain) was recorded in a study of blood T cell repertoires in COVID-19. Overall study: Researchers got acute and convalescent COVID-19 samples from the United States, Italy and Spain. The cDNA or gDNA used as material had been derived from T cells, B-cell-depleted T cells, or PBMCs.

Sequencing used immunoSEQ multiplex PCR; TCRdb keeps in-frame clones, though not all of them. The sample consists of roughly 400,000 clones, approximately 91% of them appearing once. Contact with a PCR-confirmed or clinician-diagnosed COVID-19 case occurred within 2 weeks of entry. This CDR3 region has 20 residues. CDR1 is SGHVS and CDR2 is FNYEAQ in the germline V gene. J gave up 4 bases and V 5 bases, and 20 bases lay outside the gene matches. J is TRBJ2-7 and V is TRBV7-6; 13 bases agree with TRBD2. The sequence derives from a young woman who had been exposed to COVID-19. Source material: PBMCs or T cells enriched from blood (not recorded which). In DNA form, the CDR3 reads TGTGCCAGCAGCACCCGATCGGGGGGACGTGGACTAGCGGGAGAATACGAGCAGTACTTC. Translated: CASSTRSGGRGLAGEYEQYF.